The rows below give T cell receptor beta chains drawn from one sample of a study of OX40 agonist ivuxolimab in advanced cancers. Clones were sequenced by immunoSEQ multiplex PCR, and TCRdb holds only the in-frame ones, with some missing. Of tens of thousands of clones listed, about 90% were seen once; the top ten hold about 12%. The source was CD4+ or CD8+ T cells sorted from blood, collected in a trial of the OX40 agonist ivuxolimab. The source of these receptors is an adult with an advanced solid tumor such as melanoma, head and neck, liver or kidney cancer. Both conserved end residues are part of each CDR3. Each record gives: D gene, J gene, V gene, clone size, CDR3 protein, CDR3 DNA. D genes are given only for firm matches. Size values are once, few and many counts, or a class for expanded clones, and some rows have none.

>NA|TRBJ2-3|TRBV5-4|NA
CASRTRGSTDTQYF
TGTGCCAGCAGGACTCGGGGGAGCACAGATACGCAGTATTTT
>NA|TRBJ2-7|TRBV4-3|NA
CASSPSRGRGDEQYF
TGCGCCAGCAGCCCATCCCGAGGGCGCGGCGACGAGCAGTACTTC
>NA|TRBJ2-1|TRBV28|NA
CASSLSGLRSSYNEQFF
TGTGCCAGCAGTTTAAGCGGACTTAGAAGCTCCTACAATGAGCAGTTCTTC
>TRBD2|TRBJ2-5|TRBV25-1|NA
CANTSGGRETQYF
TGTGCCAACACTAGCGGGGGCCGAGAGACCCAGTACTTC
>NA|TRBJ1-5|TRBV5-1|once
CASSEEAGGQPQHF
TGCGCCAGCAGCGAAGAGGCGGGCGGGCAGCCCCAGCATTTT
>NA|TRBJ1-1|TRBV27|NA
CASSTGGWNTEAFF
TGTGCCAGCAGTACGGGAGGCTGGAACACTGAAGCTTTCTTT
>NA|TRBJ2-3|TRBV25-1|once
CASSFLVNSADTQYF
TGTGCCAGCAGTTTTCTGGTCAACAGTGCAGATACGCAGTATTTT
>NA|TRBJ2-7|TRBV7-9|NA
CASSLTGYEQYF
TGTGCCAGCAGCTTAACGGGCTACGAGCAGTACTTC
>NA|TRBJ2-5|TRBV4-3|NA
CASSQESAAGSLETQYF
TGCGCCAGCAGCCAAGAGAGTGCGGCAGGGAGTTTGGAGACCCAGTACTTC
>TRBD1|TRBJ1-4|TRBV5-1|NA
CASSLVQGGSNEKLFF
TGCGCCAGCAGCTTGGTTCAGGGGGGATCTAATGAAAAACTGTTTTTT
>NA|TRBJ1-5|TRBV6-5|NA
CASSYKGNQPQHF
TGTGCCAGCAGTTACAAGGGGAATCAGCCCCAGCATTTT
>TRBD2|TRBJ2-3|TRBV4-1|NA
CASSHFSAPRASGVTDTQYF
TGCGCCAGCAGCCACTTCAGCGCGCCACGGGCTAGCGGGGTCACAGATACGCAGTATTTT
>TRBD1|TRBJ2-1|TRBV2|once
CAIPTGGEQFF
TGTGCCATCCCGACAGGGGGAGAGCAGTTCTTC
>NA|TRBJ1-1|TRBV14|NA
CASSQLGQENTEAFF
TGTGCCAGCAGCCAACTCGGACAAGAGAACACTGAAGCTTTCTTT
>NA|TRBJ2-5|TRBV6-1|NA
CASSEPQGRETQYF
TGTGCCAGCAGTGAACCGCAGGGTCGAGAGACCCAGTACTTC
>NA|TRBJ2-7|TRBV7-9|NA
CASSLARVRDRLEEQYF
TGTGCCAGCAGCTTAGCGAGGGTACGGGATCGCCTTGAGGAGCAGTACTTC
>TRBD2|TRBJ2-1|TRBV2|NA
CASSSSGPYNEQFF
TGTGCCAGCAGCAGTAGCGGGCCCTACAATGAGCAGTTCTTC
>NA|TRBJ1-5|TRBV6-4|medium-sized
CASSDGSSNQPQHF
TGTGCCAGCAGTGACGGTAGTAGCAATCAGCCCCAGCATTTT